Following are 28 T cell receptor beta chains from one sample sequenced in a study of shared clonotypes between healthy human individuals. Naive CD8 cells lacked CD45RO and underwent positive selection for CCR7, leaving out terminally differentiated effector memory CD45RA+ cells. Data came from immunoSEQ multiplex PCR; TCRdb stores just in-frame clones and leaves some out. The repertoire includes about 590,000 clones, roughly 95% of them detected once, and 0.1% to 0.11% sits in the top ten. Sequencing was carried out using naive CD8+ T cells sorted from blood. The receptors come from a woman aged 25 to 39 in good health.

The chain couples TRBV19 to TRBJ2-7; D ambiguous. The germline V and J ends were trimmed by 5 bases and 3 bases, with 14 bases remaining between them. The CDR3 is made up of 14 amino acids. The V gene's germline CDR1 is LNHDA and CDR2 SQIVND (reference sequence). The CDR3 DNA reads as TGTGCCAGTAGTCCAGCACCGGAAGACTACGAGCAGTACTTC. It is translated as CASSPAPEDYEQYF.

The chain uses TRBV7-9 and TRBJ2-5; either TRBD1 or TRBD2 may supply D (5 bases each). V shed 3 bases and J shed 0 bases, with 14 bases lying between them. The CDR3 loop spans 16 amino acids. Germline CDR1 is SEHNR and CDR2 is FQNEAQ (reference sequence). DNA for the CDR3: TGTGCCAGCAGCTTCAGGGAGATAGGGGACCAAGAGACCCAGTACTTC. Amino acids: CASSFREIGDQETQYF.

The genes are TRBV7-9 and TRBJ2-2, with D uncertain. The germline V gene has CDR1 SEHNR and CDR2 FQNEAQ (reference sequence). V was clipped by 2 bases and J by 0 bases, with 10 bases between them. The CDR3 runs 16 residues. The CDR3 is CASSLLGLANTGELFF. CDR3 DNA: TGTGCCAGCAGCTTATTAGGTCTAGCGAACACCGGGGAGCTGTTTTTT.

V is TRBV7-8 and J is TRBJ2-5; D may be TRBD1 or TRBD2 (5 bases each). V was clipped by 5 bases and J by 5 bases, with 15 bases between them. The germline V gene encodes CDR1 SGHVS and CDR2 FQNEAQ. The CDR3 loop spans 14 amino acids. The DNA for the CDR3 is TGTGCCAGCAGCCTACATGAGGGGCTGGAGACCCAGTACTTC. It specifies CASSLHEGLETQYF.

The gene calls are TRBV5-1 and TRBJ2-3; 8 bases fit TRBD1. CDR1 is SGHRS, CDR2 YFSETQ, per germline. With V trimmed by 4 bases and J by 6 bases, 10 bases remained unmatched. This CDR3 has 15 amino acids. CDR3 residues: CASSTGDRPTDTQYF. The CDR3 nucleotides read TGCGCCAGCAGCACCGGGGACAGGCCCACGGATACGCAGTATTTT.

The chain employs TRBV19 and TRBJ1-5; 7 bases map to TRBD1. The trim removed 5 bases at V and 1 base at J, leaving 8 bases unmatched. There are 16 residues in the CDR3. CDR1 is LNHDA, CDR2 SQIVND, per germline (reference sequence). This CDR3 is CASSVYRGASNQPQHF. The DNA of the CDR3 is TGTGCCAGTAGTGTATACAGGGGAGCGAGCAATCAGCCCCAGCATTTT.

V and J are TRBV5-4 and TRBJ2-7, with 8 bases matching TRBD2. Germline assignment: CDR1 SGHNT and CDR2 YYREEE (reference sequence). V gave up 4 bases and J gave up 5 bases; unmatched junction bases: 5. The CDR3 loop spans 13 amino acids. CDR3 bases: TGTGCCAGCAGCCTTAGCGGGAACAACGAGCAGTACTTC. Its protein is CASSLSGNNEQYF.

CDR3 coding DNA: TGTGCCAGCAGTCCCGGACAGGGTGCCACCGGGGAGCTGTTTTTT. Its protein is CASSPGQGATGELFF. This sequence joins TRBV6-5 and TRBJ2-2, with 8 bases matching TRBD1. The CDR3 extends over 15 amino acids. CDR1 MNHEY and CDR2 SVGAGI come from the germline V gene. Trimming removed 5 bases from V and 4 bases from J; junction bases left unmatched: 6.

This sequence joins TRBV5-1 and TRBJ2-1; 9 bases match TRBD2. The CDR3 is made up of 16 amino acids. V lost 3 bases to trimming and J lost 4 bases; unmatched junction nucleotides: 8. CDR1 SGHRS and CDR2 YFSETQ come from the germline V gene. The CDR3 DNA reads TGCGCCAGCAGCTGGGACCCTAGCGGGGAATACAATGAGCAGTTCTTC. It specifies CASSWDPSGEYNEQFF.

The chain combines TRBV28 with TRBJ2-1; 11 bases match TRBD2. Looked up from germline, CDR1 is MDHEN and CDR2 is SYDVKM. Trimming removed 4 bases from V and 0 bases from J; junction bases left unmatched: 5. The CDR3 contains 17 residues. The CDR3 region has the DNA TGTGCCAGCAGTTCCGGACTAGCGGGTCCCTCCTACAATGAGCAGTTCTTC. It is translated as CASSSGLAGPSYNEQFF.

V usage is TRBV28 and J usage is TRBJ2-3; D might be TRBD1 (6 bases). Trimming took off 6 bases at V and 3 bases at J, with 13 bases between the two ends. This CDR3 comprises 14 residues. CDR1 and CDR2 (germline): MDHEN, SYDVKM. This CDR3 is CASSPDSATDTQYF. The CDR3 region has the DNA TGTGCCAGCAGCCCGGACAGTGCGACAGATACGCAGTATTTT.

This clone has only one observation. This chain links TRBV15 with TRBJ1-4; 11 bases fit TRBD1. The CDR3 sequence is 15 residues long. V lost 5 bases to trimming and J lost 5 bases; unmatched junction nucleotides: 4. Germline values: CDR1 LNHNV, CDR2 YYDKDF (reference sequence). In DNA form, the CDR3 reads TGTGCCACCAGCGTGGGGGACAGGGGGAATGAAAAACTGTTTTTT. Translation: CATSVGDRGNEKLFF.

The DNA for the CDR3 is TGTGCCAGCAGCGAAATAACTAGCGGGAGGGCCCGGGAGACCCAGTACTTC. This sequence encodes CASSEITSGRARETQYF. The V and J genes are TRBV7-9 and TRBJ2-5; 13 nucleotides agree with TRBD2. The CDR3 length is 17 residues. Germline loops: CDR1 SEHNR, CDR2 FQNEAQ (reference sequence). V shed 5 bases and J 5 bases; nucleotides not matched to a gene: 11.

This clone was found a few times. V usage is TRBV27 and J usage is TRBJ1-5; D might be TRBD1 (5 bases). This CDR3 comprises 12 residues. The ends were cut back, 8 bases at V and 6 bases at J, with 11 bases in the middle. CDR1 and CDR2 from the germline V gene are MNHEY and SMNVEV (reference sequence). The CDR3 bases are TGTGCCAGCCGGCAGGGTGGTCAGCCCCAGCATTTT. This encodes CASRQGGQPQHF.

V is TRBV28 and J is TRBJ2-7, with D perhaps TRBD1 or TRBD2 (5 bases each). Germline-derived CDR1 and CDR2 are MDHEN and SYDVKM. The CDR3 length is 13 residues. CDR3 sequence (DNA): TGTGTCGCACCTCCGGGGCGGATGTACGAGCAGTACTTC. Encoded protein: CVAPPGRMYEQYF.

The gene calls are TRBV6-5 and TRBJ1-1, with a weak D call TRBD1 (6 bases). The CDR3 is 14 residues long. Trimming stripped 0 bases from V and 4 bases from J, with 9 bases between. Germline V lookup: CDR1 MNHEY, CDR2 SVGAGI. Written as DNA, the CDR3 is TGTGCCAGCAGTTACTCGGGGGGGGCCACTGAAGCTTTCTTT. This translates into CASSYSGGATEAFF.

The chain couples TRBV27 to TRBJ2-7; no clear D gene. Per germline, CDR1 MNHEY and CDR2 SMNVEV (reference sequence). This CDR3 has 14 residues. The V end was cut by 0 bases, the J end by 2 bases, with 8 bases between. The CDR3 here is CASSLSPVTYEQYF. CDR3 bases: TGTGCCAGCAGTTTATCGCCGGTAACCTACGAGCAGTACTTC.

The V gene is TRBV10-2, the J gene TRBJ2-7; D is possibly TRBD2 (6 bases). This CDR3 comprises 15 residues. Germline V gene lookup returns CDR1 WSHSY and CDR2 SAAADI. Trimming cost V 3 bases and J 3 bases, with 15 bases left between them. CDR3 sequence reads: CASSDPGLPDYEQYF. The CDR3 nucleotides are TGCGCCAGCAGTGACCCGGGACTTCCAGACTACGAGCAGTACTTC.

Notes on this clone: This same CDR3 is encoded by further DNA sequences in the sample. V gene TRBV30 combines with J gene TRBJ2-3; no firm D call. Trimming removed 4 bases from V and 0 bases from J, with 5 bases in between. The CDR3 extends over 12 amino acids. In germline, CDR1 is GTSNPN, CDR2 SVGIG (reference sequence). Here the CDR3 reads CAWTPSTDTQYF. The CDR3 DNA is TGTGCCTGGACCCCGAGCACAGATACGCAGTATTTT. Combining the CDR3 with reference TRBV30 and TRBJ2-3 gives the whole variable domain SQTIHQWPATLVQPVGSPLSLECTVEGTSNPNLYWYRQAAGRGLQLLFYSVGIGQISSEVPQNLSASRPQDRQFILSSKKLLLSDSGFYLCAWTPSTDTQYFGPGTRLTVL.

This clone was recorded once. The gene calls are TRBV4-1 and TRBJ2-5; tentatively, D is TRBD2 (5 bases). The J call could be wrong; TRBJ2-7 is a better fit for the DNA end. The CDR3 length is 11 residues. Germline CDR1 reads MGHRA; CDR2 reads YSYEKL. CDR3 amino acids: CASSGGYEQYF. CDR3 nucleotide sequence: TGCGCCAGCAGCGGCGGGTACGAGCAGTACTTC.

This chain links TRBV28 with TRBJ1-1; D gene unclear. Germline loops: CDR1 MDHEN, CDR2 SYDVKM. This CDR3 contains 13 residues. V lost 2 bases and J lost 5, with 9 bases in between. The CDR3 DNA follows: TGTGCCAGCAGTTTAGCCCTTAGGACTGAAGCTTTCTTT. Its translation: CASSLALRTEAFF.

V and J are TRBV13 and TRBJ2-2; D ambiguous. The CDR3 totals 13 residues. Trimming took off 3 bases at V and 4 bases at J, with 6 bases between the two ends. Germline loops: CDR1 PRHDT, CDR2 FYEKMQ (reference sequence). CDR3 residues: CASSFRSTGELFF. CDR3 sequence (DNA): TGTGCCAGCAGCTTTAGGAGCACCGGGGAGCTGTTTTTT.

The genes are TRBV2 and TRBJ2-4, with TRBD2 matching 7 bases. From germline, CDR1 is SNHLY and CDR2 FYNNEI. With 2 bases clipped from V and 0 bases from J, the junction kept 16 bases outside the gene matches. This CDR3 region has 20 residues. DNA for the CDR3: TGTGCCAGCAGTGAAAGGGCAGGGAGTGAGCGGGACCTAGCCAAAAACATTCAGTACTTC. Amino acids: CASSERAGSERDLAKNIQYF.

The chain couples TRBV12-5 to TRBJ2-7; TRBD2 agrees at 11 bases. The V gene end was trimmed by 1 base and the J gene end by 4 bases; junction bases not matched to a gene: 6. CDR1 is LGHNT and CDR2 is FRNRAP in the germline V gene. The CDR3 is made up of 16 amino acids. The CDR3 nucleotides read TGTGCTAGTGGTTTGGCTCTAGCGGGAGGTCGTTACGAGCAGTACTTC. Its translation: CASGLALAGGRYEQYF.

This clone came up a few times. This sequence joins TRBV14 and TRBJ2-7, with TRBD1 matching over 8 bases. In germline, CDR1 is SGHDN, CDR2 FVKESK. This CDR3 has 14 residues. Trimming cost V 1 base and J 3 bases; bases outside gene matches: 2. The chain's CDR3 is CASSQGTGLYEQYF. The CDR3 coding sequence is TGTGCCAGCAGCCAAGGGACAGGGCTCTACGAGCAGTACTTC.

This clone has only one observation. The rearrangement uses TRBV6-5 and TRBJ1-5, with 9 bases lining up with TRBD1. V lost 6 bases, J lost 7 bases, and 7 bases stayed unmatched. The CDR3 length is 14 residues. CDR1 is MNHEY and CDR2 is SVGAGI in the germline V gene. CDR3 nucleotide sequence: TGTGCCAGCAGCTGGACAGGGGAGGGACAGCCCCAGCATTTT. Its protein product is CASSWTGEGQPQHF.

CDR3 DNA: TGTGCCAGCAGTATTATGGCCTACACCGGGGAGCTGTTTTTT. It encodes CASSIMAYTGELFF. The V and J genes are TRBV27 and TRBJ2-2; unclear D gene. The CDR3 sequence is 14 residues long. Per germline, CDR1 MNHEY and CDR2 SMNVEV (reference sequence). V lost 5 bases, J lost 3 bases, and 10 bases lay in between.

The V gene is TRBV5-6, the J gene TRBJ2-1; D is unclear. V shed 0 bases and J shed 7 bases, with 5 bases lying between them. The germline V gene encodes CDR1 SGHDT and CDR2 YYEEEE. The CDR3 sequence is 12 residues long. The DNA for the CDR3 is TGTGCCAGCAGCTTGGGGTGGAATGAGCAGTTCTTC. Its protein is CASSLGWNEQFF.